This is a list of T cell receptor beta chains from one sample in a study of vaccination effects on CD4 cells after COVID-19. This table comes from immunoSEQ multiplex PCR, and its TCRdb copy is limited to in-frame clones, with some not included. The sample carries about 14,000 clones, just over 75% recorded once. These TCRs' antigens remain unknown. Sequences were derived from CD4+ T cells from PBMCs cultured with HCoV-229E spike peptides, sampled before COVID-19 vaccination. The receptors come from a human donor who received a COVID-19 vaccine. Both conserved end residues are part of each CDR3.

V gene,CDR3 protein
TRBV7-2,CASSLDRGSNIQYF
TRBV18,CASSWTGDSYEQYF
TRBV6-1,CASSEWRGRNEQFF
TRBV7-2,CASSLGVDDRGRRNIQYF
TRBV14,CASSPTGGGANVLTF
TRBV7-2,CASSPRTGAVSEAFF
TRBV12-3/TRBV12-4,CASSLVGRELFF
TRBV21-1,CASRPEGHICNQPQHF
TRBV6-4,CASSPEGGANGYTF
TRBV30,CAWRTKGARGYTF
TRBV4-1,CASSQDLGRANEKLFF
TRBV5-1,CASSLREIYNEQFF
TRBV7-2,CASSLDQLMGEQYF
TRBV6-1,CASSEITTSRETQYF
TRBV5-8,CASSKPWGQQETQYF
TRBV6-5,CASRVAGEQFF
TRBV27,CASSLGLGNNQPQHF
TRBV29-1,CSGGGDRLNTGELFF
TRBV28,CASSPGGAGNTIYF
TRBV27,CASSTRRDGHNEQFF
TRBV5-1,CASSLFGTGGTDTQYF
TRBV11-3,CASTVGGGELFF
TRBV9,CASSVRDSGPLHF
TRBV5-8,CASSPIQGGIYNEQFF
TRBV4-1,CASSPTGIGLQETQYF
TRBV28,CASSFAGGPYEQYF
TRBV5-1,CASSLGQRAYNEQFF
TRBV14,CASSPTGSYGYTF
TRBV11-2,CASTPIQGAHTDTQYF
TRBV9,CASSLGQGSGEQYF
TRBV9,CASSVGSGRARSSYNEQFF
TRBV18,CASSPLGTYQGNTEAFF